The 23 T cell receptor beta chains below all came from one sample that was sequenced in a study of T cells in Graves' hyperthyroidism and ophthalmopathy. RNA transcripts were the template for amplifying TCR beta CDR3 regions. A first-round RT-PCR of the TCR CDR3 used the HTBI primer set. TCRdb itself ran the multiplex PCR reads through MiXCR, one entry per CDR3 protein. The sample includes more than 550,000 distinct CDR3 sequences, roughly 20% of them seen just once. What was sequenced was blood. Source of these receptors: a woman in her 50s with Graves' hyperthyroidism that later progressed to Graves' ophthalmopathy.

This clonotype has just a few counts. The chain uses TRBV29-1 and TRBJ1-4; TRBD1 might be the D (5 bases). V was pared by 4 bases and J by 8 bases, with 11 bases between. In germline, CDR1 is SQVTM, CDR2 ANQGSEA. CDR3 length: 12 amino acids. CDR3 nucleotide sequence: TGCAGCGTTGTATTAAGGGGAGAAAAACTGTTTTTT. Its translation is CSVVLRGEKLFF. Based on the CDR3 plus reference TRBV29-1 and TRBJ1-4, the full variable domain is SAVISQKPSRDICQRGTSLTIQCQVDSQVTMMFWYRQQPGQSLTLIATANQGSEATYESGFVIDKFPISRPNLTFSTLTVSNMSPEDSSIYLCSVVLRGEKLFFGSGTQLSVL.

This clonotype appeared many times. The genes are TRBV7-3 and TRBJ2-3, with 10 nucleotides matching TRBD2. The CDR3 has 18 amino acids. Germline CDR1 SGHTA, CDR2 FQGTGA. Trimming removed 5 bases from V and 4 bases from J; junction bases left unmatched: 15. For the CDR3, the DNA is TGTGCCAGCAGCCGCTCTGAGCGGGGGGGCACCTTACCAGATACGCAGTATTTT. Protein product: CASSRSERGGTLPDTQYF. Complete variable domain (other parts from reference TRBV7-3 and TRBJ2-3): GAGVSQTPSNKVTEKGKYVELRCDPISGHTALYWYRQSLGQGPEFLIYFQGTGAADDSGLPNDRFFAVRPEGSVSTLKIQRTERGDSAVYLCASSRSERGGTLPDTQYFGPGTRLTVL.

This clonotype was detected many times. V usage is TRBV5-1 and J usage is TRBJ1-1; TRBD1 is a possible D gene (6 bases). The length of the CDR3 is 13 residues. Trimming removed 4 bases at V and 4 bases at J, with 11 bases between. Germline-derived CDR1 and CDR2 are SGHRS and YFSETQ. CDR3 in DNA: TGCGCCAGCAGCCCCGGGACATTCACTGAAGCTTTCTTT. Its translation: CASSPGTFTEAFF.

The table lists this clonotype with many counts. As DNA, the CDR3 is TGTGCCAGCAGTAACTCCCAAGCTCATGGCTACACCTTC. Translated: CASSNSQAHGYTF. The V and J genes are TRBV2 and TRBJ1-2; D gene ambiguous. From germline, CDR1 is SNHLY and CDR2 FYNNEI. The V and J ends lost 5 bases and 6 bases respectively, with 13 bases between them. The CDR3 covers 13 residues.

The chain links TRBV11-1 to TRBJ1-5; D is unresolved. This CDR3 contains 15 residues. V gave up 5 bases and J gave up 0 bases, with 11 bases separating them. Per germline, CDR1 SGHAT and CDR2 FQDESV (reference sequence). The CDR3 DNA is TGTGCCAGCAGCCTAATTCTGGATAGCAATCAGCCCCAGCATTTT. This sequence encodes CASSLILDSNQPQHF.

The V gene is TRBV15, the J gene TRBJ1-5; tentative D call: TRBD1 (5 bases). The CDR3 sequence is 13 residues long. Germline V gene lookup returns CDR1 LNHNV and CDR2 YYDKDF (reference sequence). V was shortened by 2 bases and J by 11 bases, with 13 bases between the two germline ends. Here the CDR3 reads CATSRQRGTAQHF. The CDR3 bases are TGTGCCACCAGCAGACAACGGGGGACGGCCCAGCATTTT. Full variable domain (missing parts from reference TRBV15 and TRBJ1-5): DAMVIQNPRYQVTQFGKPVTLSCSQTLNHNVMYWYQQKSSQAPKLLFHYYDKDFNNEADTPDNFQSRRPNTSFCFLDIRSPGLGDTAMYLCATSRQRGTAQHFGDGTRLSIL.

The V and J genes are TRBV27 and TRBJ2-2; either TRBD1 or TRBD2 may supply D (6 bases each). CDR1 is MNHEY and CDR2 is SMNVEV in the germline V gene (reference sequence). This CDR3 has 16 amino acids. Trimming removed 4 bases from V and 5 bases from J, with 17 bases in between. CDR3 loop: CASSSRGGLVTGELFF. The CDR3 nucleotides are TGTGCCAGCAGTTCGAGAGGGGGGCTGGTGACCGGGGAGCTGTTTTTT.

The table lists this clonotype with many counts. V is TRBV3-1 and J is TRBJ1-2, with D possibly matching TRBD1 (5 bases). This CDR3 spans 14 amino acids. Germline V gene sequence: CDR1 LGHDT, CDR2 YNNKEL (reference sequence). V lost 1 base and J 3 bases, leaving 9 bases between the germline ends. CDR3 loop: CASSQGRGDYGYTF. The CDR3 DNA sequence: TGTGCCAGCAGCCAAGGACGGGGGGACTATGGCTACACCTTC. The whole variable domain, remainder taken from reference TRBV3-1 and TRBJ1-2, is DTAVSQTPKYLVTQMGNDKSIKCEQNLGHDTMYWYKQDSKKFLKIMFSYNNKELIINETVPNRFSPKSPDKAHLNLHINSLELGDSAVYFCASSQGRGDYGYTFGSGTRLTVV.

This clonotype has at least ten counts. CDR3 DNA sequence: TGTGCCAGCAGCTGGGACACGAACACTGAAGCTTTCTTT. Translated: CASSWDTNTEAFF. V is TRBV2 and J is TRBJ1-1; D possibly corresponds to TRBD1 (6 bases). The germline V gene has CDR1 SNHLY and CDR2 FYNNEI. This CDR3 spans 13 amino acids. Trimming pared 6 bases from V and 1 base from J, leaving 9 bases between.

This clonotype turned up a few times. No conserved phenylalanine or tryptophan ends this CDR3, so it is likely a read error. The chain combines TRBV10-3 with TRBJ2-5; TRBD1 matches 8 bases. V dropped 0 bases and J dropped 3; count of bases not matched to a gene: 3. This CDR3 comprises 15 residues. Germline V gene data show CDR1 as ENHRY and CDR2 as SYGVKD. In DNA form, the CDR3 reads TGTGCCATCAGTGAGTCGTACAGGGGGGAAGAGACCCAGTACTCC. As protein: CAISESYRGEETQYS.

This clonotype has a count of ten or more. The chain's CDR3 is CAWNWMAGNNEQFF. DNA of the CDR3: TGTGCCTGGAACTGGATGGCAGGAAACAATGAGCAGTTCTTC. V gene TRBV30 combines with J gene TRBJ2-1; D uncertain. V shed 4 bases and J shed 5 bases, with 15 bases lying between them. The length of the CDR3 is 14 residues. Germline V gene data show CDR1 as GTSNPN and CDR2 as SVGIG (reference sequence). The full variable domain, rest sourced from reference TRBV30 and TRBJ2-1, is SQTIHQWPATLVQPVGSPLSLECTVEGTSNPNLYWYRQAAGRGLQLLFYSVGIGQISSEVPQNLSASRPQDRQFILSSKKLLLSDSGFYLCAWNWMAGNNEQFFGPGTRLTVL.

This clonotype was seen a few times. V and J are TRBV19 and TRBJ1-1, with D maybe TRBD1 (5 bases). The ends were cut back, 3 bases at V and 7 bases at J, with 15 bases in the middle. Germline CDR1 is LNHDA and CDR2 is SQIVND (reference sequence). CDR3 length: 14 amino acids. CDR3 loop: CASSMGQVTNEAFF. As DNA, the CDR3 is TGTGCCAGTAGTATGGGGCAGGTTACCAATGAAGCTTTCTTT.

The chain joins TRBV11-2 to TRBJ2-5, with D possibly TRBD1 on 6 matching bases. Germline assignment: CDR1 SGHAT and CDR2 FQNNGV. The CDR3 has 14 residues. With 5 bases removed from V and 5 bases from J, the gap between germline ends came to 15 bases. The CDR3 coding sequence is TGTGCCAGCAGCCCGACCCGACAGGTTGAGACCCAGTACTTC. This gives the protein CASSPTRQVETQYF. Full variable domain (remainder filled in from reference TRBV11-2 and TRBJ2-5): EAGVAQSPRYKIIEKRQSVAFWCNPISGHATLYWYQQILGQGPKLLIQFQNNGVVDDSQLPKDRFSAERLKGVDSTLKIQPAKLEDSAVYLCASSPTRQVETQYFGPGTRLLVL.

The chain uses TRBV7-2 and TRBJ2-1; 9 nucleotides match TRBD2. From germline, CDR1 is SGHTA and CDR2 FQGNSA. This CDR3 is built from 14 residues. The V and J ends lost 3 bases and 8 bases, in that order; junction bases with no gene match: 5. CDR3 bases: TGTGCCAGCAGCTTCGGGCTAGCGGGGTATGAGCAGTTCTTC. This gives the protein CASSFGLAGYEQFF.

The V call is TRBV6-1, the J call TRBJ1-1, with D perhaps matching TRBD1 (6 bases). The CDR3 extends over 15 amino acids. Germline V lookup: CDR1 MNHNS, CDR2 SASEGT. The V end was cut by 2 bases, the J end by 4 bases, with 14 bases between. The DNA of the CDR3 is TGTGCCAGCAGTGAATCGCATCGGGGGGCCACTGAAGCTTTCTTT. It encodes CASSESHRGATEAFF.

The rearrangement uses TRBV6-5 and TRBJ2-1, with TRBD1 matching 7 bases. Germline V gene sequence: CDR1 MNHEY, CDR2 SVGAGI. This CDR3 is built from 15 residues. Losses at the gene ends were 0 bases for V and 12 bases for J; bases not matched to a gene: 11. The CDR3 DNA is TGTGCCAGCAGTTACTCTTGGACAGGTCCCTTGGGGCAGTTCTTC. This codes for CASSYSWTGPLGQFF.

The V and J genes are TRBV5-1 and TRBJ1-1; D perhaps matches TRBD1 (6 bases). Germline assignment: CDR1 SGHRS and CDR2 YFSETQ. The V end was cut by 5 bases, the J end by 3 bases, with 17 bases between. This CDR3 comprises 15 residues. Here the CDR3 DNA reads TGCGCCAGCAGTCGGGAACAGGGTGGGTACACTGAAGCTTTCTTT. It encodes CASSREQGGYTEAFF.

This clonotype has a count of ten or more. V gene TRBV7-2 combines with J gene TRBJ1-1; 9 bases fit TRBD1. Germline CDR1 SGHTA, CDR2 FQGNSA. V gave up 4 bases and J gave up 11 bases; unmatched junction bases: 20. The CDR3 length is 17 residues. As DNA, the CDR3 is TGTGCCAGCAGCTCACTTTCCCTCCGGGACAGGGTTCGTTTCGCTTTCTTT. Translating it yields CASSSLSLRDRVRFAFF.

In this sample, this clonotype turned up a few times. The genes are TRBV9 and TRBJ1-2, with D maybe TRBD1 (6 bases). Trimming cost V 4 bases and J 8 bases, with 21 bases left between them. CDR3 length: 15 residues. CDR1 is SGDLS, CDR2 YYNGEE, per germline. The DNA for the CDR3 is TGTGCCAGCAGCCCAAGACTTACAGGGATGGAAGGCTACACCTTC. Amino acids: CASSPRLTGMEGYTF.

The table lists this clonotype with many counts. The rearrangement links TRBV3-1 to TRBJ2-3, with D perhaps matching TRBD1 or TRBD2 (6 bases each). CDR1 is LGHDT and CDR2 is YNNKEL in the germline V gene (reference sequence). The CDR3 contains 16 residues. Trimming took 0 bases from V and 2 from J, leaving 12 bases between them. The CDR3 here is CASSQDRGASTDTQYF. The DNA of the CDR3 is TGTGCCAGCAGCCAAGATAGGGGGGCCTCCACAGATACGCAGTATTTT.

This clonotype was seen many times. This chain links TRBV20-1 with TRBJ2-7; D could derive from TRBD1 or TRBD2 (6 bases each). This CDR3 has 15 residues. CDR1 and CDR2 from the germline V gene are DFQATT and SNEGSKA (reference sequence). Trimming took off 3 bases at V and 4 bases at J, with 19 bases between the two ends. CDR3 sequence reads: CSASSRGPSSYEQYF. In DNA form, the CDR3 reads TGCAGTGCTAGTTCTCGGGGGCCTTCGTCGTACGAGCAGTACTTC.

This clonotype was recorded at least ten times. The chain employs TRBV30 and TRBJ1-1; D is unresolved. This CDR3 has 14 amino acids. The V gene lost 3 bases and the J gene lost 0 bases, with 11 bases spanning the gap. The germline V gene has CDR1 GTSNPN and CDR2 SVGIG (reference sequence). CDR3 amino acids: CAWRARKMNTEAFF. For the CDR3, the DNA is TGTGCCTGGAGGGCACGGAAGATGAACACTGAAGCTTTCTTT. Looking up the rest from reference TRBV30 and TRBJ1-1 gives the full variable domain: SQTIHQWPATLVQPVGSPLSLECTVEGTSNPNLYWYRQAAGRGLQLLFYSVGIGQISSEVPQNLSASRPQDRQFILSSKKLLLSDSGFYLCAWRARKMNTEAFFGQGTRLTVV.

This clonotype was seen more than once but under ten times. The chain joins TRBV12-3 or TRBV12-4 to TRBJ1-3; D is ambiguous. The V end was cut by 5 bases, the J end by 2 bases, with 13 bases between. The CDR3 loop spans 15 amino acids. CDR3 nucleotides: TGTGCCAGCAGTCCACTAGTGATAGCTGGAAACACCATATATTTT. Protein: CASSPLVIAGNTIYF.